This note documents a single TCR beta chain sequence. This clone was seen only a few times. No cognate antigen has been identified for it. Qualities for individual bases were not recorded, and no much larger clone is one base off. Preparation of the library involved the immunoSEQ multiplex PCR assay. The multiplex PCR relied on a mix of 60 forward primers for TCR Vbeta segments and 13 reverse primers for TCR Jbeta segments. A multiplex PCR assay on genomic DNA amplified the CDR3 region of rearranged TCR beta genes. The Illumina HiSeq System was used to sequence the amplified TCR beta libraries as 87-base-pair reads. In the original analysis: In a later analysis, about 80 million unique TCR beta chains were counted across the 666 repertoires, and roughly 11 million of these chains were shared by at least two donors. Raw reads were error-corrected and collapsed into unique sequences by a nearest-neighbor algorithm in which closely related sequences were merged to remove PCR and sequencing errors. CDR3 sequences were aligned to IMGT reference sequences to assign V, D and J gene segments. For a sequence to be retained, a match of at least six nucleotides to both a V gene segment and a J gene segment was required. Rearrangements were called productive when the CDR3 lacked stop codons and stayed in frame with V and J; all others were non-productive. Following IMGT convention, CDR3 was defined as the stretch from the second conserved V-encoded cysteine to the conserved J-encoded phenylalanine. Sequences without an unambiguous match to a single V gene segment were excluded from the earlier analysis of about 600 of the donors. An earlier analysis of fewer than 750 of the donors called V segments functional above 56.7% productive rearrangements and segregating when the between-donor standard deviation exceeded 5%. A statistical classification framework was developed to diagnose cytomegalovirus status using the catalog of TCR beta chain sequences. In a later analysis, V and J genes were assigned by comparing TCR nucleotide sequences against IMGT/GENE-DB human TR gene sequences. A later analysis assigned CDR3 sequences and most-parsimonious VDJ recombination scenarios with the TCRdist pipeline. A later analysis defined each TCR beta chain by its CDR3 amino acid sequence plus V-gene family, and excluded reads lacking a unique V-gene family. In a later analysis, 450 to 600 highly shared, low-generation-probability nucleotide sequences were removed to address suspected cross-contamination and a sequencing artifact. A later analysis calculated a clonal expansion index for each public chain from normalized within-repertoire ranks of inferred template counts. In a later analysis, generation probabilities were computed with a VDJ recombination model fitted to out-of-frame rearrangements, and the resulting probabilities were checked against IGoR. Hypergeometric tests were used in a later analysis to score TCR-TCR, TCR-HLA and TCR-CMV co-occurrence, with a repertoire-size bias correction applied to the TCR pairs. In a later analysis, false discovery rates were estimated by permuting HLA or CMV assignments 20 times. In a later analysis, co-occurring TCRs were grouped with DBSCAN, and TCRdist sequence similarity was added when clustering was performed within HLA-allele-positive subsets. For co-occurrence clustering, repertoires with fewer than 30,000 or more than 120,000 public chains were excluded, along with five or six repertoires with anomalous nucleotide sharing. What TCRdb holds here is the immuneACCESS table cut down to in-frame rearrangements. Part of the clones is not present; checked against another copy, under half of the missing clones reflect an unresolved V gene, and the others are unexplained. The DNA gave D and trimming, while V, J and clone size come from that table. This sample is represented by 65,000 to 85,000 clones; roughly 84% of them were singletons. Approximately 2.4% of the sample is taken by the ten largest.

This entry is derived from a study of cytomegalovirus exposure and HLA in healthy donors (dated by TCRdb to the late 2010s). For the study in its entirety: In an earlier analysis of approximately 500 of the donors, about 260 Gb of sequence data and approximately 100 million unique TCR beta sequences from about 190 million T cells were reported. Four or five DR-DQ haplotypes were treated as single units for association and clustering because of strong linkage in the cohort. A later analysis re-examined previously published TCR beta repertoires from just over 650 donors and added high-resolution HLA genotyping to investigate patterns of TCR occurrence. Class I and class II HLA loci were covered by the typing at four-digit resolution. Using immunosequencing, the study profiled T cell repertoires from 500 to 800 subjects and related those repertoires to cytomegalovirus serostatus. Among a few hundred genotyped donors of the cohort, an average of 235,054 unique TCR beta nucleotide sequences were sequenced per donor, 15% to 20% of them non-productive. In an earlier analysis of 500 to 650 of the donors, high-throughput TCR beta sequencing was used to judge whether each TCR beta V gene segment behaved as functional or pseudogenic. An early release covering over 500 HLA-typed donors comprised 300 to 350 gigabases of sequencing data and about 90 million unique TCR sequences. Typing coverage varied by locus: about 620-640 donors for A, B, C, DRB1 and DQB1; approximately 520 for DQA1; approximately 610 for DPA1; approximately 450 for DPB1. Genome-wide SNP genotypes for about 65% of the 666 donors were used in a later genetic analysis, which treated that subset as a discovery cohort. Along with the approximately 700-subject first cohort, a separate validation cohort of around 110 different subjects was used. To predict cytomegalovirus infection status, the study combined high-throughput TCR immunosequencing, statistical association of individual TCRs with disease status, and machine learning. Donor age, sex, ethnicity and CMV serostatus were collected together with the repertoire data. All discovery cohort repertoires had been generated using a single sequencing platform. In the later analysis, no new phenotypic data were used to find candidate immune exposures; instead, reliance was placed on TCR beta sequences and their occurrence across donors. The study aimed to test whether cataloging public T cell receptors could reveal signatures of past pathogen exposure. The genetic ancestry cluster associated with self-reported Caucasian donors included over 65% of the 398 genotyped donors. Findings and caveats that apply to the study as a whole: HLA typing was unavailable for some donors at each locus, so association tests used only the typed subset. Roughly uniform sequencing depth across donors was assumed in presence/absence analyses, although this assumption may not hold. CMV serostatus was the only immune exposure information available for the cohort. V-gene and J-gene trimming of TCR beta chains was associated with a missense DCLRE1C variant in a later genetic analysis, and the association was replicated in an independent cohort. Specific HLA alleles were associated with more than 15,000 TCR beta sequences at a false discovery rate of 0.05 in a later analysis. Correlated functional status among segregating V segments might be attributable to linkage disequilibrium, but an unknown experimental factor could not be ruled out. The earlier analysis of 450 to 700 of the donors excluded some 16 rarely observed V segments, including chromosome 9 orphons, because counts were too low. Some IMGT-functional V segments, including TRBV6-2 and TRBV6-3, could not be distinguished by the 87-base-pair reads and were therefore excluded. When HLA alleles, especially DR and DQ, strongly co-occurred, attributing TCR associations to individual alleles was difficult. Several of the top co-occurrence clusters appeared to be linked to parvovirus B19, influenza, CMV and Epstein-Barr virus, according to a later analysis. According to the authors, the approach could potentially be generalized to other disease states and immunological phenotypes. A further reported finding was that TCR beta sequences accurately predicted the HLA-A and HLA-B alleles for most subjects in the first cohort. In an earlier analysis of 450 to 750 of the donors, most TCR beta V segments appeared in productive rearrangements about 90% or about 30% of the time, broadly matching IMGT annotations. In a later analysis, most CMV-associated TCR beta chains were found to appear HLA-restricted, with HLA associations seemingly driven largely by CMV exposure. Across donors, most TCR sequences were observed very rarely, whereas some public TCRs were present in many individuals. In the study, about 150 TCR beta chains were listed as associated with cytomegalovirus. In both the original and validation cohorts, the classifier was reported to diagnose cytomegalovirus status with high specificity and sensitivity. Only TCR beta chains were sequenced in this cohort, and the absence of alpha or paired-chain data limited detectable features. In a later analysis, HLA-associated TCR beta chains were found to be more clonally expanded and to have lower generation probabilities than equally common non-associated chains. Compared with the approximately 710-donor mean, donors in an Asian-associated ancestry cluster had fewer N-insertions in productive TCRs, according to a later genetic analysis. A few of the identified cytomegalovirus-associated TCR beta chains were confirmed in vitro to be specific for cytomegalovirus antigens. The sequencing pipeline was judged likely to have produced a cluster of highly shared sequence variants as a technical artifact. A later analysis found that TCR association rates varied across HLA loci, with DRB1 alleles showing the most associated TCRs and HLA-C alleles the fewest.

The cohort comprised around 690 healthy bone marrow donors. At the time of sampling, all cohort members were nominally healthy, though unrecorded immune exposures were likely present. The donor tested CMV seronegative and was one of the 352 seronegative cohort members. A peripheral blood sample was provided by each donor, and peripheral blood mononuclear cells were used for TCR beta sequencing. The Qiagen DNeasy Blood Extraction Kit was used to extract genomic DNA from the blood cell samples. V gives up 4 bases and J gives up 10 bases, and the segment between their germline ends measures 8 bases. CDR3 length: 11 amino acids, cysteine to phenylalanine. Only CDR3 DNA remains: 33 bases, in frame from the first base. CDR1 and CDR2, per the germline V gene (reference sequence), are MNHEY and SMNVEV.

This sequence was found in a woman in her fifties or sixties in good health and CMV-seronegative. The sequencing input was PBMCs. Recombination connected TRBV27 to TRBJ2-1; TRBD2 could be the D gene, as 5 bases match. The bases are TGTGCCAGCAGTTACGGGGAAGAGCAGTTCTTC. Protein translation: CASSYGEEQFF.